Listed here are 20 T cell receptor beta chains from one sample, sequenced in a study of cytomegalovirus exposure and HLA in healthy donors. The primer mix had 60 Vbeta and 13 Jbeta primers. Data came from immunoSEQ multiplex PCR; TCRdb stores just in-frame clones and leaves some out. The sample holds over 150,000 clones, over 70% seen once. Sample: PBMCs. Every receptor here comes from a woman between 18 and 30 years old in good health and CMV-seronegative.

The chain is built from TRBV28 and TRBJ2-5; D possibly corresponds to TRBD2 (6 bases). The CDR3 totals 14 residues. Germline CDR1 and CDR2: MDHEN and SYDVKM. V dropped 4 bases and J dropped 1 base, with 10 bases sitting between them. In DNA, the CDR3 is TGTGCCAGCAGTTCCTCGGGACTCCAAGAGACCCAGTACTTC. This translates into CASSSSGLQETQYF. Supplemented by reference TRBV28 and TRBJ2-5, the full variable domain reads DVKVTQSSRYLVKRTGEKVFLECVQDMDHENMFWYRQDPGLGLRLIYFSYDVKMKEKGDIPEGYSVSREKKERFSLILESASTNQTSMYLCASSSSGLQETQYFGPGTRLLVL.

This clone was seen a single time. The rearrangement joins TRBV29-1 to TRBJ2-7; D remains ambiguous. The ends were cut back, 3 bases at V and 6 bases at J, with 15 bases in the middle. CDR3 length equals 13 residues. In germline, CDR1 is SQVTM, CDR2 ANQGSEA. The CDR3 sequence: CSVDFRPAVEQYF. CDR3 DNA: TGCAGCGTTGACTTTAGACCTGCGGTCGAGCAGTACTTC.

This clone was recorded a few times. The gene calls are TRBV28 and TRBJ1-2, with TRBD1 matching 7 bases. CDR1 is MDHEN, CDR2 SYDVKM, per germline. The CDR3 runs to 17 residues. Trimming cost V 2 bases and J 5 bases; bases outside gene matches: 14. CDR3 protein: CASSLKVRTRGRYGYTF. The CDR3 DNA follows: TGTGCCAGCAGTTTAAAAGTTCGCACGAGGGGGCGGTATGGCTACACCTTC.

The chain joins TRBV9 to TRBJ2-7, with a tentative D call TRBD2 (5 bases). V shed 4 bases and J shed 2 bases, with 13 bases lying between them. Germline V gene lookup returns CDR1 SGDLS and CDR2 YYNGEE. This CDR3 region has 14 residues. The CDR3 loop reads CASSLAGSAYEQYF. As DNA, the CDR3 is TGTGCCAGCAGCCTTGCGGGTTCGGCCTACGAGCAGTACTTC.

The V gene is TRBV5-6, the J gene TRBJ2-7; 10 bases match TRBD2. V lost 4 bases, J lost 7 bases, and 11 bases stayed unmatched. This CDR3 has 15 residues. Per the germline V gene, CDR1 is SGHDT and CDR2 is YYEEEE. CDR3 amino acids: CASSPALAGVGEQYF. CDR3 nucleotide sequence: TGTGCCAGCAGCCCCGCCCTAGCGGGAGTAGGAGAGCAGTACTTC.

The chain recombines TRBV15 with TRBJ1-1; 12 bases are a match to TRBD1. The CDR3 has 19 amino acids. Trimming took 7 bases from V and 5 from J; bases not matched to a gene: 20. Germline V gives CDR1 LNHNV, CDR2 YYDKDF (reference sequence). The CDR3 DNA reads as TGTGCCACCAATCCTAACCGACCGGGACAGGGGGCATACGGAACTGAAGCTTTCTTT. It specifies CATNPNRPGQGAYGTEAFF.

The J gene is TRBJ2-1, the V gene TRBV29-1, with D maybe TRBD2 (5 bases). Trimming left V 6 bases short and J 9 bases short, with 21 bases between. The CDR3 is made up of 14 amino acids. Germline lookup yields CDR1 SQVTM and CDR2 ANQGSEA. The CDR3 bases are TGCAGCGTGGAGGTAGGGCGAGGTTTTAGTGAGCAGTTCTTC. Protein sequence: CSVEVGRGFSEQFF.

The chain's CDR3 is CASSQGLNEAFF. DNA for the CDR3: TGTGCCAGCAGTCAGGGTTTGAATGAAGCTTTCTTT. The J gene is TRBJ1-1, the V gene TRBV27; tentative D call: TRBD1 (5 bases). V lost 5 bases and J 7 bases, leaving 11 bases between the germline ends. This CDR3 comprises 12 residues. Germline CDR1 MNHEY, CDR2 SMNVEV (reference sequence).

J is TRBJ1-6 and V is TRBV30; no clear D. CDR1 is GTSNPN, CDR2 SVGIG, per germline (reference sequence). Trimming stripped 3 bases from V and 7 bases from J, with 10 bases between. The CDR3 spans 13 residues. Here the CDR3 reads CAWSSTSNSPLHF. In nucleotides, the CDR3 is TGTGCCTGGAGCTCTACTTCAAATTCACCCCTCCACTTT.

The table lists this clone with a few counts. Here the CDR3 DNA reads TGTGCCAGTAGTTTCCGTAGGACAGGGGGAACCGGGGAGCTGTTTTTT. As protein: CASSFRRTGGTGELFF. The gene calls are TRBV19 and TRBJ2-2, with 10 nucleotides matching TRBD1. The CDR3 contains 16 residues. J lost 5 bases, V lost 5 bases, and 8 bases had no gene match. Germline-derived CDR1 and CDR2 are LNHDA and SQIVND (reference sequence).

The chain couples TRBV7-2 to TRBJ2-5, with D maybe TRBD1 (6 bases). The CDR3 length is 15 residues. Trimming left V 1 base short and J 6 bases short, with 15 bases between. Germline CDR1 reads SGHTA; CDR2 reads FQGNSA. The CDR3: CASSLVGEGGKTQYF. The CDR3 bases are TGTGCCAGCAGCTTAGTCGGGGAAGGGGGAAAGACCCAGTACTTC.

This chain uses TRBV7-9 with TRBJ2-6; unclear D gene. From germline, CDR1 is SEHNR and CDR2 FQNEAQ (reference sequence). V lost 2 bases and J 0 bases, leaving 8 bases between the germline ends. This CDR3 is built from 16 residues. The CDR3 DNA sequence: TGTGCCAGCAGCTTAACAGTGAGCTCTGGGGCCAACGTCCTGACTTTC. The encoded protein is CASSLTVSSGANVLTF. Supplemented by reference TRBV7-9 and TRBJ2-6, the full variable domain reads DTGVSQNPRHKITKRGQNVTFRCDPISEHNRLYWYRQTLGQGPEFLTYFQNEAQLEKSRLLSDRFSAERPKGSFSTLEIQRTEQGDSAMYLCASSLTVSSGANVLTFGAGSRLTVL.

V usage is TRBV9 and J usage is TRBJ2-3, with D perhaps matching TRBD2 (5 bases). Germline assignment: CDR1 SGDLS and CDR2 YYNGEE. V was trimmed by 0 bases and J by 2 bases, leaving 10 bases between them. This CDR3 has 15 residues. The DNA of the CDR3 is TGTGCCAGCAGCGTAGAAGCGAGGGACACAGATACGCAGTATTTT. It codes for CASSVEARDTDTQYF.

This clone was picked up one time. The chain has TRBV5-6 and TRBJ1-1, with D possibly TRBD1 on 5 matching bases. Germline V gives CDR1 SGHDT, CDR2 YYEEEE. The CDR3 loop spans 15 amino acids. V lost 3 bases and J lost 1, with 13 bases in between. The CDR3 DNA reads as TGTGCCAGCAGCTCGGGGGGGGTGGAGAACACTGAAGCTTTCTTT. Residues: CASSSGGVENTEAFF.

Points on this clone: Additional DNA sequences in this sample encode the identical CDR3. The chain employs TRBV28 and TRBJ1-1; D is possibly TRBD1 (5 bases). There are 14 residues in the CDR3. From germline, CDR1 is MDHEN and CDR2 SYDVKM. V was shortened by 2 bases and J by 1 base, with 8 bases between the two germline ends. CDR3 sequence: CASSLRQGNTEAFF. CDR3 DNA: TGTGCCAGCAGTTTAAGGCAGGGGAACACTGAAGCTTTCTTT.

V gene TRBV5-4 combines with J gene TRBJ2-7, with 10 bases matching TRBD1. CDR1 SGHNT and CDR2 YYREEE come from the germline V gene (reference sequence). V shed 4 bases, J shed 1 base, and the junction held 2 bases outside the gene matches. This CDR3 is built from 14 residues. The CDR3 region is CASSPDRGSYEQYF. The CDR3 DNA follows: TGTGCCAGCAGCCCGGACAGGGGGTCCTACGAGCAGTACTTC.

This chain connects TRBV9 to TRBJ2-3; 7 positions match TRBD2. The V gene's germline CDR1 is SGDLS and CDR2 YYNGEE. Trimming took 0 bases from V and 6 from J; bases not matched to a gene: 4. This CDR3 region has 14 residues. The CDR3 DNA reads TGTGCCAGCAGCGTAGGGGGGGGACCTGATACGCAGTATTTT. As protein: CASSVGGGPDTQYF.

V usage is TRBV27 and J usage is TRBJ1-5; D is ambiguous. V lost 4 bases to trimming and J lost 0 bases, with 4 bases between them. The germline gives CDR1 MNHEY, CDR2 SMNVEV (reference sequence). This CDR3 region has 13 residues. The CDR3 DNA reads as TGTGCCAGCAGTTCGGGTAGCAATCAGCCCCAGCATTTT. Translated, it gives CASSSGSNQPQHF.

This sequence joins TRBV2 and TRBJ2-7, with D maybe TRBD1 (5 bases). The germline V and J ends were trimmed by 2 bases and 5 bases, with 10 bases remaining between them. The CDR3 length is 13 residues. Germline V CDR1 and CDR2: SNHLY, FYNNEI. In DNA form, the CDR3 reads TGTGCCAGCAGTGAACAGGGTCGACACGAGCAGTACTTC. Translating gives CASSEQGRHEQYF. Supplemented by reference TRBV2 and TRBJ2-7, the full variable domain reads EPEVTQTPSHQVTQMGQEVILRCVPISNHLYFYWYRQILGQKVEFLVSFYNNEISEKSEIFDDQFSVERPDGSNFTLKIRSTKLEDSAMYFCASSEQGRHEQYFGPGTRLTVT.

This chain connects TRBV12-2 to TRBJ1-2; TRBD1, the D gene given by the table, was not confirmed from the DNA. TRBV12-2 represents a pseudogene. CDR3 length: 14 amino acids. The CDR3 sequence is CASRLTGTLNGYTF. As DNA, the CDR3 is TGTGCAAGTCGCTTAACAGGAACGTTAAATGGCTACACCTTC.